Listed below are T cell receptor beta chains from one sample, sequenced in a study of T-cell reconstitution after alpha-beta-depleted transplantation in children. TCRdb reprocessed the PCR reads with MiXCR, giving one entry per CDR3 protein. The profile shows approximately 200,000 distinct CDR3 sequences, 13% to 15% of them singletons. The sample consisted of PBMCs from the stem cell graft donor, taken from the stem cell graft. The receptors here all came from a human donor who donated a stem cell graft to a child with acute lymphoblastic leukemia. The CDR3 runs from the conserved cysteine through the conserved F or W. D genes are given only for firm matches. The size entry is marked missing in some rows and otherwise reads once, few, many or a size class.

TRBD1 TRBJ2-5 many TRBV7-9 CASSLVGQWYF TGTGCCAGCAGCTTAGTGGGACAGTGGTACTTC
TRBD2 TRBJ2-1 few TRBV7-2 CASSWETSGQFF TGTGCCAGCAGCTGGGAGACTAGCGGGCAGTTCTTC
TRBD2 TRBJ2-1 . TRBV7-2 CASSLEIAGGSPFF TGTGCCAGCAGCTTAGAAATAGCGGGAGGGAGTCCGTTCTTC
TRBD2 TRBJ2-1 many TRBV9 CASSGGGSSYNEQFF TGTGCCAGCAGCGGGGGCGGGAGCTCCTACAATGAGCAGTTCTTC
TRBD1 TRBJ2-2 few TRBV5-1 CASSLLGQGDIWSGELFF TGCGCCAGCAGCTTGCTGGGACAGGGGGATATCTGGTCCGGGGAGCTGTTTTTT
TRBD1 TRBJ1-6 few TRBV3-1 CASSKFRGTGGQSLHF TGTGCCAGCAGCAAATTCCGCGGGACAGGGGGTCAATCCCTCCACTTT
. TRBJ2-7 many TRBV20-1 CSASDREVERDEQYF TGCAGTGCTAGTGACCGAGAGGTGGAGAGGGACGAGCAGTACTTC
. TRBJ2-3 many TRBV5-5 CASSLFHTDTQYF TGTGCCAGCAGCTTGTTTCATACAGATACGCAGTATTTT
. TRBJ1-6 many TRBV11-3 CASGRGYNSPLHF TGTGCCAGCGGACGGGGATATAATTCACCCCTCCACTTT
. TRBJ1-1 many TRBV29-1 CSVGGFQGTGGGTEAFF TGCAGCGTTGGGGGCTTTCAGGGGACCGGCGGAGGGACTGAAGCTTTCTTT
TRBD2 TRBJ2-1 many TRBV24-1 CATSDGGGVIYNEQFF TGTGCCACCAGTGATGGCGGGGGAGTAATCTACAATGAGCAGTTCTTC
. TRBJ1-6 few TRBV6-1 CATTWDRQLSPLHF TGTGCCACAACCTGGGACCGCCAATTGTCACCCCTCCACTTT
TRBD2 TRBJ2-5 many TRBV10-3 CAISAGGIQETQYF TGTGCCATCAGTGCGGGAGGGATCCAAGAGACCCAGTACTTC
. TRBJ1-1 many TRBV12-3/TRBV12-4 CASLTAATMNTEAFF TGTGCCAGCCTAACGGCCGCTACGATGAACACTGAAGCTTTCTTT
. TRBJ1-1 many TRBV4-1 CASSQGWQAGTEAFF TGCGCCAGCAGCCAAGGTTGGCAGGCGGGCACTGAAGCTTTCTTT
. TRBJ1-1 many TRBV3-1 CASSQELGVPGFF TGTGCCAGCAGCCAAGAATTGGGCGTACCGGGTTTCTTT
. TRBJ2-7 . TRBV18 CASSPSGRDPKYF TGTGCCAGCTCACCGAGCGGTAGGGACCCGAAGTACTTC
. TRBJ1-2 many TRBV12-3/TRBV12-4 CASSATVAVNYGYTF TGTGCCAGCAGTGCGACGGTGGCGGTTAACTATGGCTACACCTTC
. TRBJ1-2 many TRBV9 CASSVDTGRNYGYTF TGTGCCAGCAGCGTAGACACAGGCCGCAACTATGGCTACACCTTC
. TRBJ1-2 many TRBV28 CATRPDNYGYTF TGTGCCACCCGACCGGATAACTATGGCTACACCTTC
. TRBJ1-6 . TRBV30 CAWSATANSPLHF TGTGCCTGGAGTGCAACAGCTAATTCACCCCTCCACTTT
. TRBJ2-1 many TRBV29-1 CTGRQSWDEQFF TGCACGGGCCGTCAATCGTGGGATGAGCAGTTCTTC
. TRBJ2-5 many TRBV5-5 CASRASLIPETQYF TGTGCCAGCCGAGCCTCCCTGATCCCAGAGACCCAGTACTTC
. TRBJ2-7 many TRBV13 CASSLPRAPGGQYEQYF TGTGCCAGCAGCTTGCCCCGGGCCCCCGGGGGCCAATACGAGCAGTACTTC
TRBD1 TRBJ2-5 many TRBV5-1 CASSFGQGARETQYF TGCGCCAGCAGCTTTGGACAGGGGGCTCGGGAGACCCAGTACTTC
TRBD1 TRBJ2-2 . TRBV30 CAWSVYWDRPTGELFF TGTGCCTGGAGTGTATACTGGGACAGACCCACCGGGGAGCTGTTTTTT
. TRBJ2-3 many TRBV29-1 CSVEDLRDPGEDTQYF TGCAGCGTTGAAGACCTCAGGGACCCGGGGGAAGATACGCAGTATTTT
. TRBJ2-7 once TRBV29-1 CSVEAQAGYEQYF TGCAGCGTTGAGGCCCAGGCCGGATACGAGCAGTACTTC
. TRBJ2-7 many TRBV5-1 CASSLGETKGDEQYF TGCGCCAGCAGCTTGGGAGAGACCAAGGGGGACGAGCAGTACTTC
. TRBJ2-7 many TRBV6-5 CASSYRQYYEQYF TGTGCCAGCAGCTATAGACAGTACTACGAGCAGTACTTC
. TRBJ2-5 . TRBV5-6 CASSPSGGRGGEETQYF TGTGCCAGCAGCCCCTCGGGGGGCAGGGGGGGCGAAGAGACCCAGTACTTC
TRBD1 TRBJ2-1 many TRBV7-9 CASSLRTGGGNEQFF TGTGCCAGCAGCTTGAGGACAGGTGGGGGCAATGAGCAGTTCTTC
TRBD2 TRBJ2-1 many TRBV20-1 CSARALAGVSNEQFF TGCAGTGCTAGAGCCCTAGCGGGAGTTTCCAATGAGCAGTTCTTC
TRBD2 TRBJ2-7 many TRBV5-1 CASSFEGLAGSSYEQYF TGCGCCAGCAGCTTCGAAGGACTAGCGGGAAGCTCCTACGAGCAGTACTTC
. TRBJ1-1 many TRBV5-1 CASSIRQGMNTEAFF TGCGCCAGCAGCATCAGACAAGGGATGAACACTGAAGCTTTCTTT
TRBD1 TRBJ1-2 many TRBV28 CASSLSDRGFYGYTF TGTGCCAGCAGTTTATCGGACAGGGGGTTCTATGGCTACACCTTC
TRBD2 TRBJ2-3 many TRBV6-1 CASLGVLAGHTDTQYF TGTGCCAGCTTAGGAGTTTTAGCGGGTCACACAGATACGCAGTATTTT
. TRBJ2-5 many TRBV5-1 CASSSPFDETQYF TGCGCCAGCAGCTCGCCATTCGACGAGACCCAGTACTTC
TRBD2 TRBJ2-1 few TRBV5-1 CASSLMIGGGTREQFF TGCGCCAGCAGCTTGATGATCGGGGGGGGTACGCGGGAGCAGTTCTTC
. TRBJ1-4 many TRBV29-1 CSVAEIGREKLFF TGCAGCGTTGCGGAAATAGGGCGTGAAAAACTGTTTTTT
TRBD1 TRBJ2-3 many TRBV29-1 CSVGGTGPSTDTQYF TGCAGCGTTGGAGGGACAGGTCCCAGCACAGATACGCAGTATTTT
. TRBJ2-1 few TRBV3-1 CASSQDPQVPEQFF TGTGCCAGCAGCCAAGATCCTCAGGTCCCTGAGCAGTTCTTC
. TRBJ1-2 . TRBV20-1 CSARAREGGYTF TGCAGTGCTAGAGCCAGGGAGGGTGGCTACACCTTC
TRBD1 TRBJ2-7 few TRBV7-8 CASSRGTGSASEQYF TGTGCCAGCAGCCGAGGGACAGGGTCTGCCTCCGAGCAGTACTTC
. TRBJ2-4 many TRBV21-1 CASSKLKRVWLAGVRNIQYF TGTGCCAGCAGCAAATTAAAGAGGGTTTGGCTAGCGGGAGTGAGGAACATTCAGTACTTC
TRBD2 TRBJ2-1 many TRBV5-1 CASSSGLAGGDEQFF TGCGCCAGCAGCTCGGGACTAGCGGGCGGAGATGAGCAGTTCTTC